This T cell receptor (beta chain) was captured by sequencing in a study of blood T cell repertoires in COVID-19. About the research overall: COVID-19 samples, acute and convalescent, were from the United States, Italy and Spain. From T cells, B-cell-depleted T cells, or PBMCs came the material, which was cDNA or gDNA.

Per the authors' pipeline: Estimated nucleated cell counts came from reference gene primer amplification. TCRdb's table, derived via immunoSEQ multiplex PCR, lists solely in-frame clones and lacks some. The D gene and trimming were derived from the DNA, and the V and J assignments and clone size from that table. Found here are a few hundred thousand clones, under 90% of them singletons; the top ten hold roughly 2.8%. This CDR3 is built from 13 residues. J lost 5 bases, V lost 6 bases, and 3 bases had no gene match. CDR1 is MNHEY, CDR2 SMNVEV, per germline (reference sequence). J is TRBJ2-5 and V is TRBV27; 10 bases map to TRBD1. This receptor was identified in a woman aged 45-65 years who had been exposed to COVID-19. The sequencing input was PBMCs or T cells enriched from blood (not recorded which). The CDR3 here is CASSRQGAETQYF. Here the CDR3 DNA reads TGTGCCAGCAGCCGACAGGGGGCCGAGACCCAGTACTTC.